This T cell receptor (beta chain) was identified during a study of regulatory T cells in long-lasting Graves disease. Study summary: Duration of antithyroid drug therapy among newly diagnosed Graves' patients was under 3 months.

Arm-PCR of CDR3 regions and iRepertoire HTBI primers were the basis on which TCR beta libraries were built. TCRdb processed the multiplex PCR reads anew with MiXCR; each CDR3 protein has one entry. Of 300,000 to 400,000 distinct CDR3 sequences in the sample, 16% are singletons; the top ten hold just under 30%. V lost 5 bases and J 1 base, leaving 13 bases between the germline ends. Germline loops: CDR1 SGHTA, CDR2 FQGNSA. CDR3 length equals 15 residues. Many counts were recorded for this clonotype. Time point specified: newly diagnosed GD, antithyroid drugs for less than 3 months. After RNA was extracted from PBMCs, the TCR library was made from it. The data were also submitted as part of a second study, on T cells in Graves' hyperthyroidism and ophthalmopathy.

The clonotype originates from a man aged 40-49 years with Graves disease. The specimen was peripheral blood mononuclear cells (PBMCs), collected at new diagnosis, from a patient treated with antithyroid drugs. This chain connects TRBV7-2 to TRBJ2-3; maybe TRBD2 (6 bases). CDR3 sequence: CASSLTWGGTDTQYF. The CDR3 DNA reads as TGTGCCAGCAGCCTGACCTGGGGGGGCACAGATACGCAGTATTTT.